Presented here are 12 T cell receptor beta chains from one specimen sequenced in a study of cytomegalovirus exposure and HLA in healthy donors. PCR was performed using 60 Vbeta and 13 Jbeta primers. TCRdb's table, derived via immunoSEQ multiplex PCR, lists solely in-frame clones and lacks some. The sample holds about 210,000 clones, approximately 80% seen once. Sequenced: PBMCs. These receptors all come from a woman aged 45-59 years in good health and CMV-seropositive.

This clone was detected once. The chain combines TRBV5-4 with TRBJ2-1, with 8 bases lining up with TRBD2. The germline CDR1 and CDR2 sequences are SGHNT and YYREEE (reference sequence). V lost 2 bases, J lost 7 bases, and 8 bases stayed unmatched. The CDR3 spans 15 residues. CDR3 sequence: CASSFGGAANNEQFF. In nucleotides, the CDR3 is TGTGCCAGCAGCTTCGGGGGGGCCGCAAATAATGAGCAGTTCTTC.

CDR3 nucleotides: TGCGCCAGCAGCTTGGGACCCCTGACAGGAGGTGAAGCTTTCTTT. This codes for CASSLGPLTGGEAFF. The rearrangement joins TRBV5-1 to TRBJ1-1, with a possible D match to TRBD1 (6 bases). The germline V gene encodes CDR1 SGHRS and CDR2 YFSETQ. Trimming took off 0 bases at V and 7 bases at J, with 16 bases between the two ends. This CDR3 spans 15 amino acids.

The rearrangement links TRBV4-3 to TRBJ2-1; 10 positions agree with TRBD2. CDR1 and CDR2 from the germline V gene are LGHNA and YSLEER. With V trimmed by 4 bases and J by 2 bases, 2 bases remained unmatched. The CDR3 has 15 amino acids. This CDR3 reads CASSRTSGAYNEQFF. The CDR3 nucleotides are TGCGCCAGCAGCCGGACTAGCGGCGCCTACAATGAGCAGTTCTTC.

V gene TRBV6-5 combines with J gene TRBJ1-4; a possible D gene is TRBD1 (6 bases). V lost 6 bases and J lost 10, with 12 bases in between. CDR1 and CDR2 from the germline V gene are MNHEY and SVGAGI. The length of the CDR3 is 12 residues. Here the CDR3 DNA reads TGTGCCAGCAGCGAAACCAGGGGAAAACTGTTTTTT. Its translation: CASSETRGKLFF.

J is TRBJ2-7 and V is TRBV21-1; the D call TRBD1 from the table was never checked on the DNA. TRBV21-1 is classified as a pseudogene. This CDR3 is 14 amino acids long. The CDR3 reads CASSNNRDSYEQYF. CDR3 sequence (DNA): TGTGCCAGCAGCAACAACAGGGACTCCTACGAGCAGTACTTC.

The V gene is TRBV9, the J gene TRBJ2-1, with D possibly matching TRBD1 (7 bases). Between the trimmed V and J ends, which lost 3 bases and 7 bases, there was a span of 11 bases. Germline CDR1 SGDLS, CDR2 YYNGEE. The CDR3 is 13 residues long. The CDR3 coding sequence is TGTGCCAGCAGCGGCGGGACAGTTAATGAGCAGTTCTTC. Translated, it gives CASSGGTVNEQFF.

The gene calls are TRBV28 and TRBJ2-7, with a possible D match to TRBD1 (5 bases). Germline V gene sequence: CDR1 MDHEN, CDR2 SYDVKM. V was pared by 7 bases and J by 4 bases, with 17 bases between. The length of the CDR3 is 14 residues. The CDR3 protein is CASNPLTQGYEQYF. The CDR3 nucleotides are TGTGCCAGCAATCCTCTTACTCAGGGTTACGAGCAGTACTTC.

The rearrangement links TRBV5-1 to TRBJ2-1, with D tentatively TRBD1 (6 bases). CDR1 SGHRS and CDR2 YFSETQ come from the germline V gene. The CDR3 spans 14 residues. V was clipped by 1 base and J by 3 bases, with 8 bases between them. In DNA form, the CDR3 reads TGCGCCAGCAGCTTGCACAGGGACTACAATGAGCAGTTCTTC. It codes for CASSLHRDYNEQFF.

The chain recombines TRBV5-6 with TRBJ1-6; 7 bases map to TRBD1. The CDR3 sequence is 16 residues long. CDR1 is SGHDT, CDR2 YYEEEE, per germline. The V and J ends lost 6 bases and 7 bases, in that order; junction bases with no gene match: 13. CDR3 bases: TGTGCCAGCACTGCCTTCAGCAGGGGGTTCAATTCACCCCTCCACTTT. Protein: CASTAFSRGFNSPLHF.

The V call is TRBV4-2, the J call TRBJ2-2; 8 bases line up with TRBD1. V was clipped by 4 bases and J by 3 bases; unmatched bases: 7. In germline, CDR1 is LGHNA, CDR2 YNFKEQ. This CDR3 is 16 amino acids long. The CDR3 DNA is TGTGCCAGCAGCCCCCGGACAGGGATAGACACCGGGGAGCTGTTTTTT. Translated: CASSPRTGIDTGELFF.

The chain employs TRBV5-4 and TRBJ2-3, with a possible D match to TRBD1 (5 bases). V was clipped by 3 bases and J by 4 bases, with 12 bases between them. Germline-derived CDR1 and CDR2 are SGHNT and YYREEE (reference sequence). The CDR3 length is 14 residues. CDR3 nucleotides: TGTGCCAGCAGCTACCTATCCAGGGCAGATACGCAGTATTTT. Translated, it gives CASSYLSRADTQYF.

The chain carries TRBV7-8 and TRBJ2-5, with 7 bases matching TRBD1. Judging by the DNA end, TRBJ2-7 fits better; the J call may be wrong. Germline V lookup: CDR1 SGHVS, CDR2 FQNEAQ. CDR3 length equals 13 residues. CDR3 sequence reads: CASSFSGGYEQYF. The CDR3 coding sequence is TGTGCCAGCAGCTTTTCAGGGGGCTACGAGCAGTACTTC.